The 5 T cell receptor beta chains below come from one sample, sequenced in a study of CD8 T cells in Susac syndrome. After extraction with the RNeasy kit, about 0.45 to 1 ug of the RNA was reverse transcribed using random hexamers. Using its own MiXCR run on the immunoSEQ multiplex PCR reads, TCRdb lists one record per CDR3 protein. The sample has about 130,000 distinct CDR3 sequences; about 90% are singletons. The sequencing input was CD8+ T cells from PBMCs. These receptors originate from a human donor with multiple sclerosis.

The chain recombines TRBV9 with TRBJ2-7, with 9 positions matching TRBD1. There are 14 residues in the CDR3. In germline, CDR1 is SGDLS, CDR2 YYNGEE. Trimming removed 3 bases from V and 6 bases from J; junction bases left unmatched: 7. The CDR3 sequence is CASSGTGTGSEQYF. CDR3 nucleotides: TGTGCCAGCAGCGGCACCGGGACAGGGTCCGAGCAGTACTTC.

This chain links TRBV7-9 with TRBJ2-1, with TRBD2 matching 10 bases. The CDR3 is made up of 15 amino acids. Germline assignment: CDR1 SEHNR and CDR2 FQNEAQ (reference sequence). J lost 7 bases, V lost 5 bases, and 8 bases had no gene match. This chain's CDR3 is CASSHPGLALNEQFF. CDR3 nucleotides: TGTGCCAGCAGCCACCCGGGACTAGCGTTGAATGAGCAGTTCTTC.

The V and J genes are TRBV12-3 or TRBV12-4 and TRBJ1-1; TRBD1 matches at 7 bases. The CDR3 covers 14 residues. Unmatched junction bases numbered 5, after V lost 7 bases and J lost 0 bases. This CDR3 reads CASTVTGVNTEAFF. CDR3 coding DNA: TGTGCCAGCACCGTTACAGGGGTGAACACTGAAGCTTTCTTT.

The V call is TRBV4-3, the J call TRBJ2-1; 8 bases are shared with TRBD2. CDR1 and CDR2 from the germline V gene are LGHNA and YSLEER. The CDR3 runs to 15 residues. J was trimmed by 9 bases and V by 0 bases; bases with no gene match: 7. The DNA of the CDR3 is TGCGCCAGCAGCCAAGATGAAGGACTAGCTTTTGAGCAGTTCTTC. Its protein is CASSQDEGLAFEQFF.

This chain connects TRBV6-5 to TRBJ2-1; 9 nucleotides match TRBD2. The CDR3 totals 15 residues. Germline V gene sequence: CDR1 MNHEY, CDR2 SVGAGI. V lost 4 bases and J lost 6; bases outside the gene matches: 7. The DNA of the CDR3 is TGTGCCAGCAGTTCCGGACTAGCGATTACCAATGAGCAGTTCTTC. Its translation is CASSSGLAITNEQFF.